This T cell receptor (beta chain) comes out of a study of T cells in Graves' hyperthyroidism and ophthalmopathy (dated by TCRdb to between 2017 and 2020). Regarding the study in general: Peripheral blood samples were taken at initial diagnosis, before any treatment was given. TCR V-J signatures able to tell the groups apart were searched for in a discovery cohort of 90 to 100 patients, of whom over 40 had Graves' ophthalmopathy and under 65 had stable Graves' hyperthyroidism. Prospective prediction of ophthalmopathy was tested in an independent validation cohort of approximately 19 hyperthyroidism patients and approximately 17 patients who later progressed to ophthalmopathy. The 100 or so discovery patients were randomly split 7:3 into training and test sets. In about six Graves' hyperthyroidism patients, the study also compared T-cell repertoires from thyroid tissue with T-cell repertoires from blood. After sampling, hyperthyroidism patients received methimazole starting at 30 mg daily, and ophthalmopathy patients received high-dose intravenous methylprednisolone. The paper describes TCR Vbeta CDR3 sequencing of 120 to 150 peripheral blood samples, made up of 43 ophthalmopathy patients, roughly 75 hyperthyroidism patients and 17 progressor patients. General study outcomes and caveats: During validation, the model predicted progression to ophthalmopathy a median of about 5.9 months ahead of onset, with just under 71% sensitivity and 72% to 85% specificity. Most expanded thyroid clonotypes (frequency above 0.001) were also detected in blood, a finding suggesting that blood repertoires may reflect thyroid immune responses. In cross-validation, a model built on a 13 V-J signature told ophthalmopathy apart from stable hyperthyroidism with about 90% sensitivity and about 81% specificity, and in testing the same model reached 80%/75%. No statistical method was used to set the sample size in advance, and investigators knew the group allocation.

As to this clonotype: The clone's antigen remains unknown. No much larger clonotype is one base removed from it; base qualities were not supplied.

Via the germline V gene, CDR1 is MDHEN and CDR2 SYDVKM. There are 14 amino acids in the CDR3, from cysteine to phenylalanine inclusive. The only DNA kept is the CDR3, 42 bases in frame from the first base. Deletion took 2 bases off V and 7 bases off J, with a span of 11 bases between the germline ends. Ophthalmopathy patients had moderately to severely active disease, Clinical Activity Score of at least 3, NOSPECS grade of at least 4, and duration under 3 months. Any patient with an uncontrolled infection, another autoimmune disease, pregnancy or lactation was excluded. Diagnoses were established on the basis of clinical symptoms, serum thyroxine and TRAb, thyroid ultrasound, and orbital computed tomography. PBMCs were isolated from about 10 ml of fresh peripheral blood by Ficoll-Paque density gradient centrifugation. Total RNA was extracted using Trizol reagent, and RNA quality was assessed on an Agilent 2100 Bioanalyzer.

The TCR beta CDR3 regions were amplified from the RNA transcripts. A first-round RT-PCR of the TCR CDR3 used the HTBI primer set with the Qiagen OneStep RT-PCR kit. Libraries were constructed in a second round of multiplex PCR, after which size selection and purification were performed. Libraries were sequenced paired-end with 100 bp reads on an Illumina HiSeq2000. Per the authors' processing: SOAPnuke was used to process the raw data, throwing out any read that contained adapters or uncalled bases, had a mean Phred below 15, or lacked an exact constant-primer or identifier match. High-quality paired reads were merged using COPE v1.2.5, and each unique nucleotide sequence was defined as a clonotype. Clonotypes were aligned to IMGT TRBV, TRBD and TRBJ reference segments using MiTCR v1.1. The analysis included only V-J combinations with a frequency above 0.0001, which together covered more than 98% of the repertoires. The TCS score was defined as the ratio of F50 (clonal expansion) to E x V (chaos), calculated using BLOSUM62-based TCRdist between CDR3 peptides within each V-J. Welch's t-statistics and random forest reduced roughly 540 V-J features to 13, which were used in a naive Bayes classifier (R e1071). TCRdb reran the public reads through fastp at Q25 and MiXCR, keeping productive beta chains. Rows merge per CDR3 protein into single entries with the most common DNA and genes. The authors' filters were not applied to this entry. The sample table contains about 640,000 distinct CDR3 sequences; only one count was recorded for around 21% of them. Together, the top ten hold under 35% of the sample.

Rearrangement joined TRBV28 to TRBJ1-4, and possibly TRBD1, on 6 matching bases. The origin of this receptor is a man aged 25 to 40 with Graves' ophthalmopathy. Sequencing was performed on blood. The nucleotide sequence reads TGTGCCAGCAGTTTAAAAGGGGGGGTTGAAAAACTGTTTTTT. This yields the protein CASSLKGGVEKLFF.